This is a list of T cell receptor beta chains from one sample in a study of blood T cell repertoires in COVID-19. Only in-frame clones appear in the TCRdb table, and some are missing; sequencing was by immunoSEQ multiplex PCR. The sample lists roughly 180,000 clones; almost 85% were seen once. Sequencing was done on a sample of peripheral blood. These receptors all stem from a man aged 35-49 years who had recovered from COVID-19. Each CDR3 is given with its conserved first and last residue. A D gene is named only where the DNA matches it firmly. Rows may omit the clone size; those that give it use once, few, many or a size class.

CDR3 DNA,CDR3 protein,D gene,V gene,CDR3 length,J gene,clone size
TGCGCCAGCAGCTTGGATACAGGGGGAGAGACTGAAGCTTTCTTT,CASSLDTGGETEAFF,TRBD1,TRBV5-1,15,TRBJ1-1,NA
TGTGCCAGCTCCCAGGGCCAGAACACTGAAGCTTTCTTT,CASSQGQNTEAFF,NA,TRBV7-3,13,TRBJ1-1,NA
TGTGCCTGGAGTGCCCAGTACAATGAGCAGTTCTTC,CAWSAQYNEQFF,NA,TRBV30,12,TRBJ2-1,NA
TGTGCCAGCAGCGTAGATCTAGTAGCAGATACGCAGTATTTT,CASSVDLVADTQYF,NA,TRBV9,14,TRBJ2-3,NA
TGTGCCACCAGCAGAAGGCAGGAAGAGACCCAGTACTTC,CATSRRQEETQYF,NA,TRBV15,13,TRBJ2-5,NA
TGTGCCAGCAGCTTAGTAGCGGGGGCTTTTGAGCAGTTCTTC,CASSLVAGAFEQFF,TRBD2,TRBV7-9,14,TRBJ2-1,once
TGCGCCAGCAGCCAGGGGGCAGGGCCGAGCAATCAGCCCCAGCATTTT,CASSQGAGPSNQPQHF,NA,TRBV4-3,16,TRBJ1-5,NA
TGTGCCAGCAGCTTGGTTGGCGGTGGCACAGATACGCAGTATTTT,CASSLVGGGTDTQYF,NA,TRBV7-3,15,TRBJ2-3,NA
TGTGCCAGCAGCCGCGGGACAGCCAATTCACCCCTCCACTTT,CASSRGTANSPLHF,TRBD1,TRBV6-5,14,TRBJ1-6,few
TGTGCCAGCAGTTTGGGGGGGGTGGTGCGGGAGCAGTACTTC,CASSLGGVVREQYF,TRBD2,TRBV27,14,TRBJ2-7,NA
TGTGCCAGCAGCCAAGGCAGAATGTCCGGGGGGTCGAAAAGAATGAACACTGAAGCTTTCTTT,CASSQGRMSGGSKRMNTEAFF,NA,TRBV3-1/TRBV3-2,21,TRBJ1-1,NA
TGCGCCAGCAGCCAAGGAATGGGGACAGGGCCCGGGGAGCTGTTTTTT,CASSQGMGTGPGELFF,TRBD1,TRBV4-1,16,TRBJ2-2,NA
TGTGCCAGCAGCCCGTTACTAGCGGGAGAGGGGACCCAGTACTTC,CASSPLLAGEGTQYF,TRBD2,TRBV7-8,15,TRBJ2-5,NA
TGTGCCAGCATCCAAAGACCGGGACAGGAGTTCACAGATACGCAGTATTTT,CASIQRPGQEFTDTQYF,NA,TRBV21-1,17,TRBJ2-3,NA
TGTGCCAGCAGCTACGGGGGACTCCACTACGAGCAGTACTTC,CASSYGGLHYEQYF,NA,TRBV7-6,14,TRBJ2-7,NA
TGTGCCAGTGTTGGGGGGTCATACACCGGGGAGCTGTTTTTT,CASVGGSYTGELFF,NA,TRBV19,14,TRBJ2-2,NA
TGTGCCAGCAGCGTAGGGAGCGGGGGACTTACCGGGGAGCTGTTTTTT,CASSVGSGGLTGELFF,TRBD2,TRBV9,16,TRBJ2-2,NA
TGTGCCAGCAGTTTTGGGGGAGGGGGAACAGATACGCAGTATTTT,CASSFGGGGTDTQYF,NA,TRBV27,15,TRBJ2-3,NA
TGTGCCAGCAGCCAAGGGACAGGAATCTATGGCTACACCTTC,CASSQGTGIYGYTF,TRBD1,TRBV14,14,TRBJ1-2,once
TGTGCCAGCAGTTATGGGACAGGGATCCCTTCTGGGGCCAACGTCCTGACTTTC,CASSYGTGIPSGANVLTF,TRBD1,TRBV6-7,18,TRBJ2-6,NA
TGTGCCAGCAGAAAACAGGGGTCGGAGACCCAGTACTTC,CASRKQGSETQYF,TRBD1,TRBV6-5,13,TRBJ2-5,NA
TGTGCCAGCTCTCGGACAGGGGCAAGCACAGATACGCAGTATTTT,CASSRTGASTDTQYF,TRBD1,TRBV5-6,15,TRBJ2-3,NA
TGTGCCAGCAGTTTTGCGGTACAGCCCCAGCATTTT,CASSFAVQPQHF,NA,TRBV12-3/TRBV12-4,12,TRBJ1-5,NA
TGTGCCAGCAGCTTGGCACAGGGGGCTGGAGAAAAACTGTTTTTT,CASSLAQGAGEKLFF,TRBD1,TRBV5-4,15,TRBJ1-4,few